A selection of T cell receptor beta chains follows, all from one sample in a study of Ad26.COV2.S vaccination and SARS-CoV-2 variants. Clones were sequenced by immunoSEQ multiplex PCR, and TCRdb holds only the in-frame ones, with some missing. Of roughly 450,000 clones listed, over 75% are singletons. Sequencing was performed on peripheral blood, taken in a trial of Ad26.COV2.S vaccine versus placebo. The source is a person aged 18-60 years who received the Ad26.COV2.S COVID-19 vaccine or a placebo. Both conserved end residues are part of each CDR3. A D gene is named only where the DNA matches it firmly. Where a row states a size, it is once, few, many or the class of an expanded clone; other rows omit it.

TRBJ2-1	.	once	TRBV5-1	TGCGCCAGCAGCTTTGGGGATAGCTCCTACAATGAGCAGTTCTTC	CASSFGDSSYNEQFF
TRBJ2-2	.	.	TRBV28	TGTGCCAGCACCCAAGGCTCCGGGGAGCTGTTTTTT	CASTQGSGELFF
TRBJ2-3	TRBD2	.	TRBV24-1	TGTGCCACCAGTGATTTTAGCGCGGGAGGTACAGATACGCAGTATTTT	CATSDFSAGGTDTQYF
TRBJ2-1	TRBD1	.	TRBV2	TGTGCCAGCAGTAAAGACAGGGGGCTCAATGAGCAGTTCTTC	CASSKDRGLNEQFF
TRBJ2-3	TRBD1	.	TRBV4-3	TGCGCCAGCAGCTACGACAGGGTTGGCACAGATACGCAGTATTTT	CASSYDRVGTDTQYF
TRBJ2-1	TRBD2	.	TRBV10-3	TGTGCCATCAGTGAGTCGAGCGGGAGGCCCTCCTACAATGAGCAGTTCTTC	CAISESSGRPSYNEQFF
TRBJ2-1	.	.	TRBV2	TGTGCCACCCCCCGGCGGAGCTCCTACAATGAGCAGTTCTTC	CATPRRSSYNEQFF
TRBJ1-5	.	.	TRBV14	TGTGCCAGCAGCCAAGGGTGGAATCAGCCCCAGCATTTT	CASSQGWNQPQHF
TRBJ1-1	.	.	TRBV5-4	TGTGCCAGCAGCTTTACAGGAGGCACTGAAGCTTTCTTT	CASSFTGGTEAFF
TRBJ1-2	.	once	TRBV6-5	TGTGCCAGTTCTCGGGGCGGGCGCTATGGCTACACCTTC	CASSRGGRYGYTF
TRBJ2-7	TRBD1	few	TRBV2	TGTGCCAGCAGTGAGGACAGGGCCTACGAGCAGTACTTC	CASSEDRAYEQYF
TRBJ1-2	.	.	TRBV28	TGTGCCAGCAGTTTTTGGAGCGACTATGGCTACACCTTC	CASSFWSDYGYTF
TRBJ1-4	.	.	TRBV19	TGTGCCAGTAGTTCATACCGGAACTGGGCAACTAATGAAAAACTGTTTTTT	CASSSYRNWATNEKLFF
TRBJ2-3	TRBD1	.	TRBV5-4	TGTGCCAGCAGCTTGAAGTCGACAGGGGCATCCGATACGCAGTATTTT	CASSLKSTGASDTQYF
TRBJ1-3	.	.	TRBV9	TGTGCCAGCAGCGCAGAGGGGTCTGGAAACACCATATATTTT	CASSAEGSGNTIYF
TRBJ1-1	.	.	TRBV19	TGTGCCAGTAGTATCGGAGAGACTGAAGCTTTCTTT	CASSIGETEAFF
TRBJ2-5	TRBD1	.	TRBV19	TGTGCCAGTACTGGCAGGGGGCAGGAGACCCAGTACTTC	CASTGRGQETQYF
TRBJ1-4	.	.	TRBV18	TGTGCCAGCTCACGTGGGGGTAATGAAAAACTGTTTTTT	CASSRGGNEKLFF